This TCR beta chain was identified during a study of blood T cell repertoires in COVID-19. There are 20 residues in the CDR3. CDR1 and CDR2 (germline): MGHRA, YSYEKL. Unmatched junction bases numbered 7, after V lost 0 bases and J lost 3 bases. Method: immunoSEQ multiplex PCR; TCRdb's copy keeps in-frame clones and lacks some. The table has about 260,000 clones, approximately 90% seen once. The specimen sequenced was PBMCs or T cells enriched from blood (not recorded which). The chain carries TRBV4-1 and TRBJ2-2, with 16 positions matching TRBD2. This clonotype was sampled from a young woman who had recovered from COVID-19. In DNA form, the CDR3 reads TGCGCCAGCAGCCAAGAACTTCCGGGACTAGCGGGGGGGCACACCGGGGAGCTGTTTTTT. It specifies CASSQELPGLAGGHTGELFF.